The table lists the clone carrying this T cell receptor (beta chain) with a few counts. Its antigen is as yet unknown. TCRdb called the RT-PCR reads again in MiXCR, with one record for every CDR3 protein. This sample has approximately 700,000 distinct CDR3 sequences, with approximately 15% found just once. This entry comes from a study of response to subunit inactivated influenza vaccine. Germline values: CDR1 MNHEY, CDR2 SVGAGI. The ends were cut back, 3 bases at V and 4 bases at J, with 21 bases in the middle. The CDR3 contains 17 residues. Study-wide results and limits: It was suggested by the authors that few new T cells are recruited by each seasonal influenza vaccination.

The TCR comes from a man aged 45-60 years who received an inactivated influenza vaccine. Material: PBMCs from blood, obtained 12 days after vaccination. This chain joins TRBV6-5 and TRBJ2-5, with D possibly matching TRBD1 (6 bases). DNA of the CDR3: TGTGCCAGCAGTTATTTGCCCAGGGGAGCTCGAGCAGAGACCCAGTACTTC. It specifies CASSYLPRGARAETQYF.